This TCR beta chain emerged from a study of shared clonotypes between healthy human individuals (dated by TCRdb to about 2020). About the investigation overall: A few men and a couple of women, aged 18 to 49 years, made up the cohort. Per donor, leukapheresis produced somewhere between about 0.94 and 9 billion PBMCs. Different laboratories and diverse techniques were used to prepare libraries and sequence TCR repertoires, to increase sequencing depth and limit assay-specific biases. The study deeply sequenced blood TCR repertoires of 5 or 6 healthy adults to estimate repertoire size and the extent of clonotype sharing between individuals. For each donor, three plates each were used for CD4 naive and CD4 memory, two plates were used for CD8 naive, and one plate was used for CD8 memory. Broad study findings and their caveats: Naive subsets generally had larger estimated clonotype richness than memory subsets. Higher generation probabilities were observed for clonotypes shared by all four sorted-subset donors than for non-shared clonotypes. Because the study included only a small number of donors, the genetic and exposure-history diversity represented was limited. Roughly 5% of naive CD4, around 4% of naive CD8, 2.3% of memory CD4, and 0.4% of memory CD8 clonotypes were shared across several donors. Incomplete sequencing was indicated by rarefaction of sorted-subset datasets, despite the large sequencing depth. Pairwise subsampling indicated that sequencing depth was expected to affect the degree of clonotype sharing among donors. Sampling was restricted to blood, and TCR repertoires in tissue are likely to differ from TCR repertoires in blood.

Using the deep immunoSEQ assay, TCR CDR3 regions were amplified from genomic DNA by multiplex PCR. For each cell subset, the extracted genomic DNA was distributed evenly across all wells of several immunoSEQ 96-well plates, and each plate served as one replicate. For sorted subsets, each replicate PCR was loaded with about 0.2 ug genomic DNA, equivalent to 30,000 or so T cell genomes. The purified libraries were quantified using a Qubit 3.0 fluorometer, sized with a Bioanalyzer 2100, and then quantified again using the KAPA Library Quantification kit. A separate single-read 150-cycle Illumina NextSeq 550 flow cell was used to sequence each immunoSEQ 96-well plate. In the paper's pipeline: Because the immunoSEQ output included only junctional sequences and no quality scores, the filtering could not be the same as the filtering used for full-length reads. Sequences were annotated with PyIR, a Python wrapper for IgBLAST v1.9, and V/J genes and CDR3 were assigned using IMGT germline references. Reads with weak V/J assignments (E-value above 1e-6), missing CDR3, stop codons, out-of-frame junctions, or ambiguous translated residues were removed. V3J clonotypes were defined as sequences sharing the same inferred V gene, J gene, and CDR3 amino acid sequence. Percentage overlap between repertoires was calculated by dividing the number of shared unique clonotypes by the size of the smaller repertoire. Richness of each repertoire was evaluated using RTK rarefaction, the Chao1 estimator, and Recon v2.1 estimates of unobserved clonotypes. Generation probabilities were computed with OLGA for all TCRbeta clonotypes obtained by the gDNA method from several donors. TCRdb took over this immuneACCESS table, retaining in-frame rearrangements with V and J assigned. Such tables are incomplete; in checked studies, under half of the missing clones stem from an unresolved V gene, and the remainder is unexplained. V and J calls and clone size are copied from that table; D and trimming were computed from the DNA. Here the sample has just over 2,000,000 clones; roughly 94% occur a single time. The biggest ten clones account for under 0.15% of the sample.

V ends up 5 bases short and J 4 bases short, with an unmatched junction base count of 3. As encoded in the germline V gene, CDR1 is SGHTS while CDR2 is YDEGEE. There are 13 amino acids in the CDR3, from cysteine to phenylalanine inclusive. The entry retains the CDR3 DNA only, 39 bases that are in frame from base 1. The donors were healthy, HIV-negative adults who had no recently reported acute infections or vaccinations. Only Caucasian adults living in Nashville, Tennessee, USA were represented among the donors. CD4+ T cells were enriched by magnetic negative selection; naive cells were then positively selected on CD45RA, and the negative fraction formed the memory subset. After blood collection by leukapheresis, PBMCs were isolated using Ficoll-Histopaque density gradient centrifugation and then cryopreserved in the vapor phase of liquid nitrogen. Purity and quantity of every magnetically sorted T cell population were checked by analytical flow cytometry. Each sorted fraction had its genomic DNA isolated and then quantified by UV absorbance on a Nanodrop 2000c.

Concerning this clone itself: The clone's antigen remains unknown. There are no base qualities to consult, and no much larger clone falls within one base.

Recombination linked TRBV5-8 to TRBJ2-5; 9 junctional bases match TRBD1. The sample taken for sequencing was naive CD4+ T cells sorted from blood. The intended sense of this specimen's cell subset or site label: CD45RA+ positively selected. This TCR was sampled from a man in his late teens or twenties in good health. The nucleotide sequence is given as TGTGCCAGCAGGAGGACAGGGGTAGAGACCCAGTACTTC. This yields the protein CASRRTGVETQYF. Joined to the reference TRBV5-8 and TRBJ2-5 proteins, this CDR3 gives the full variable domain: EAGVTQSPTHLIKTRGQQATLRCSPISGHTSVYWYQQALGLGLQFLLWYDEGEERNRGNFPPRFSGRQFPNYSSELNVNALELEDSALYLCASRRTGVETQYFGPGTRLLVL.